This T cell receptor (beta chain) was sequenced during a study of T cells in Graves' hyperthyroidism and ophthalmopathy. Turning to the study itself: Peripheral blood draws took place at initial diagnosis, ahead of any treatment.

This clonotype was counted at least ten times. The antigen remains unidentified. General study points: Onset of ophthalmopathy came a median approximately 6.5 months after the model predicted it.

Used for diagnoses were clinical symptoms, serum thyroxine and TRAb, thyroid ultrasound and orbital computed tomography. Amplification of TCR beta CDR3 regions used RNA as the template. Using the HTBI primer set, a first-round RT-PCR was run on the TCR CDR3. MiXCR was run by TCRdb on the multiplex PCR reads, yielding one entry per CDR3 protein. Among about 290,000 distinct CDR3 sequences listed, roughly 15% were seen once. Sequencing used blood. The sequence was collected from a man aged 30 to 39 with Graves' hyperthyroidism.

CDR3 region: CSVSPKTDSYEQYF. CDR3 DNA: TGCAGCGTGAGCCCTAAGACAGACTCCTACGAGCAGTACTTC. The rearrangement uses TRBV29-1 and TRBJ2-7; perhaps TRBD1 as D (5 bases). The CDR3 has 14 residues. Trimming removed 6 bases from V and 0 bases from J, with 15 bases in between. CDR1 SQVTM and CDR2 ANQGSEA come from the germline V gene.